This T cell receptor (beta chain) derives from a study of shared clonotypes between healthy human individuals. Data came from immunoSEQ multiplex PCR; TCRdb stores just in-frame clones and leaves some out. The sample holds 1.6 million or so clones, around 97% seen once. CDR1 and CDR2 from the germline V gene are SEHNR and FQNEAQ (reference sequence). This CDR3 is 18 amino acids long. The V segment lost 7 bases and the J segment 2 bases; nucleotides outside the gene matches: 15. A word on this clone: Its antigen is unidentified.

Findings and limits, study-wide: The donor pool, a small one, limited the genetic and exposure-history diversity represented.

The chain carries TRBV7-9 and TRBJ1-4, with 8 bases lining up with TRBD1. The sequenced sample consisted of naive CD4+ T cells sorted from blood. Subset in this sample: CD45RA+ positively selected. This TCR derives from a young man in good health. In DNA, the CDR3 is TGTGCCAGCATCTTCACTGACAGGGGCGCTACCACTAATGAAAAACTGTTTTTT. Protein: CASIFTDRGATTNEKLFF.